These 21 T cell receptor beta chains came from one sample sequenced in a study of T cells in women clearing cervical HPV infection. Data came from immunoSEQ multiplex PCR; TCRdb stores just in-frame clones and leaves some out. Its clone listing holds roughly 30,000 clones. Material: blood buffy coat. The origin of the receptors is a woman aged 18 to 75 with a cervical HPV16 infection that either progressed to CIN3+ or cleared (not recorded which).

About this clone: With the read ending 3 residues before the CDR3 end, the germline J gene is used to fill in that end. The genes are TRBV10-3 and TRBJ2-5; 7 bases map to TRBD2. Per germline, CDR1 ENHRY and CDR2 SYGVKD. With 3 bases clipped from V and 7 bases from J, the junction kept 8 bases outside the gene matches. The CDR3 loop spans 14 amino acids. The chain's CDR3 is CAISDSAGVRTQYF. The part of the CDR3 DNA that was read is TGTGCCATCAGTGACTCTGCGGGGGTCCGGACC.

Regarding this clone: The read ends 3 residues shy of where the CDR3 ends; the end is completed using the germline J gene. V and J are TRBV29-1 and TRBJ1-1, with D possibly being TRBD1 (6 bases). The germline V gene encodes CDR1 SQVTM and CDR2 ANQGSEA. This CDR3 is built from 15 residues. The V end lost 5 bases, the J end lost 2 bases, and 18 bases lay between the germline ends. CDR3 region: CSVPALGTLNTEAFF. Partial CDR3 DNA: TGCAGCGTTCCCGCCTTGGGGACACTTAACACTGAA. Supplemented by reference TRBV29-1 and TRBJ1-1, the full variable domain reads SAVISQKPSRDICQRGTSLTIQCQVDSQVTMMFWYRQQPGQSLTLIATANQGSEATYESGFVIDKFPISRPNLTFSTLTVSNMSPEDSSIYLCSVPALGTLNTEAFFGQGTRLTVV.

Remarks on this clone: The CDR3 end is not reached by the read, which stops 3 residues before it; the germline J gene fills it in. The J gene is TRBJ1-1, the V gene TRBV20-1; 11 bases match TRBD1. Germline-derived CDR1 and CDR2 are DFQATT and SNEGSKA (reference sequence). The CDR3 is 15 amino acids. V shed 4 bases and J 3 bases; nucleotides not matched to a gene: 7. CDR3 residues: CSAKHPGQGDTEAFF. The sequenced CDR3 bases are TGCAGTGCTAAACATCCGGGACAGGGGGACACTGAA.

With respect to this clone: The read ends 3 residues early relative to the CDR3; the germline J gene fills the gap. V is TRBV19 and J is TRBJ2-3; the match to TRBD2 covers 11 bases. The CDR3 has 15 residues. CDR1 is LNHDA and CDR2 is SQIVND in the germline V gene (reference sequence). Trimming took 6 bases from V and 2 from J; bases not matched to a gene: 4. Here the CDR3 reads CASRYSGGDTDTQYF. The CDR3 bases that were read are TGTGCCAGTAGATATAGCGGGGGGGACACAGATACG.

About this clone itself: The sequenced fragment ends 3 residues before the CDR3 boundary, so the rest is inferred from the germline J gene. The rearrangement uses TRBV20-1 and TRBJ2-5; 7 bases line up with TRBD2. The V and J ends lost 2 bases and 5 bases, in that order; junction bases with no gene match: 5. Germline loops: CDR1 DFQATT, CDR2 SNEGSKA (reference sequence). The CDR3 contains 13 residues. The CDR3 sequence is CSARTAGVETQYF. The DNA read from the CDR3 is TGCAGTGCTAGAACGGCGGGGGTGGAGACC.

Concerning this clone itself: Sequencing ends 3 residues short of the CDR3 end; the germline J gene provides the rest. The rearrangement uses TRBV20-1 and TRBJ1-2; 7 nucleotides agree with TRBD1. The CDR3 consists of 15 residues. Looked up from germline, CDR1 is DFQATT and CDR2 is SNEGSKA (reference sequence). Trimming at V came to 3 bases and at J to 2 bases, leaving 9 bases not matched to a gene. The sequenced part of the CDR3 DNA is TGCAGTGCTAGGGCCCGACAGGGAGGGAACTATGGC. Translating gives CSARARQGGNYG. The whole CDR3 protein reads CSARARQGGNYGYTF.

The chain's CDR3 is CASSSKTSGGPYNEQFF. Partial CDR3 DNA: TGTGCCAGCAGTTCCAAGACTAGCGGGGGGCCATACAATGAG. The rearrangement joins TRBV12-3 or TRBV12-4 to TRBJ2-1; 13 bases are shared with TRBD2. Coverage ceases 3 residues before the CDR3 finishes, and the germline J gene fills in the end. The length of the CDR3 is 17 residues. V lost 4 bases, J lost 4 bases, and 7 bases stayed unmatched.

Comments on this clone: The read is 3 residues too short to cover the CDR3 end, so that end is filled in from the germline J gene. The genes are TRBV20-1 and TRBJ2-4; D is perhaps TRBD1 (5 bases). The CDR3 consists of 13 residues. V was cut by 6 bases and J by 1 base, with 10 bases left in between. Looked up from germline, CDR1 is DFQATT and CDR2 is SNEGSKA (reference sequence). The CDR3 here is CSAREVAKNIQYF. CDR3 DNA (partial): TGCAGTGCCAGGGAAGTGGCCAAAAACATT.

Comment on this clone: The sequenced fragment ends 3 residues before the CDR3 boundary, so the rest is inferred from the germline J gene. The rearrangement links TRBV10-3 to TRBJ2-1; D gene unclear. Germline V CDR1 and CDR2: ENHRY, SYGVKD. The CDR3 loop spans 11 amino acids. Between the trimmed V and J ends, which lost 6 bases and 9 bases, there was a span of 9 bases. CDR3 protein: CAIRVAGEQFF. CDR3 DNA, as far as it was read: TGTGCCATCAGGGTGGCAGGTGAG.

Concerning this clone itself: The read terminates 3 residues ahead of where the CDR3 ends, so the germline J gene completes it. V gene TRBV30 combines with J gene TRBJ1-1, with D maybe TRBD1 (6 bases). The CDR3 totals 12 residues. Germline V gives CDR1 GTSNPN, CDR2 SVGIG (reference sequence). Trimming left V 6 bases short and J 1 base short, with 9 bases between. CDR3 DNA (partial): TGTGCCTGCCTGACAGGGAACACTGAA. It encodes CACLTGNTE. The whole CDR3 reads CACLTGNTEAFF.

As to this clone: The read falls 3 residues short of the CDR3 end, and the missing part is taken from the germline J gene. J is TRBJ2-3 and V is TRBV2; D gene ambiguous. Germline CDR1 SNHLY, CDR2 FYNNEI. Trimming removed 7 bases at V and 2 bases at J, with 16 bases between. The CDR3 spans 15 residues. The covered CDR3 bases are TGTGCCAGCAATAGCCAGTCCCCATACACAGATACG. It codes for CASNSQSPYTDT. The entire CDR3 protein is CASNSQSPYTDTQYF.

On this clone: With the read ending 3 residues before the CDR3 end, the germline J gene is used to fill in that end. The rearrangement links TRBV18 to TRBJ2-3; 7 bases are a match to TRBD1. CDR3 size: 14 residues. Germline V gene sequence: CDR1 KGHSH, CDR2 LQKENI. V gave up 9 bases and J gave up 2 bases; unmatched junction bases: 8. Partial CDR3 DNA: TGTGCCAGTTGCACCGGGACAGTCACAGATACG. This codes for CASCTGTVTDT. The entire CDR3 sequence reads CASCTGTVTDTQYF.

Regarding this clone: The read comes to an end 3 residues before the CDR3 does, leaving the germline J gene to fill in the end. The rearrangement uses TRBV5-1 and TRBJ2-1; unclear D gene. V dropped 0 bases and J dropped 6 bases, with 10 bases sitting between them. This CDR3 spans 14 amino acids. CDR1 SGHRS and CDR2 YFSETQ come from the germline V gene. The covered CDR3 bases are TGCGCCAGCAGCTTGGCGGTCACTGGCAATGAG. Its protein is CASSLAVTGNE. The CDR3 in its entirety is CASSLAVTGNEQFF.

Worth noting for this clone: Read data end 3 residues before the CDR3 end; the end is taken from the germline J gene. The chain recombines TRBV29-1 with TRBJ2-5, with no clear D. Trimming shortened V by 6 bases and J by 5 bases, and 22 bases separated the two germline ends. The CDR3 sequence is 15 residues long. The V gene's germline CDR1 is SQVTM and CDR2 ANQGSEA. The CDR3 reads CSVFYQFLIGETQYF. The sequenced CDR3 bases are TGCAGCGTCTTTTACCAGTTCTTGATAGGGGAGACC. Full variable domain (rest looked up from reference TRBV29-1 and TRBJ2-5): SAVISQKPSRDICQRGTSLTIQCQVDSQVTMMFWYRQQPGQSLTLIATANQGSEATYESGFVIDKFPISRPNLTFSTLTVSNMSPEDSSIYLCSVFYQFLIGETQYFGPGTRLLVL.

Comments on this clone: The sequenced fragment ends 3 residues before the CDR3 boundary, so the rest is inferred from the germline J gene. The V gene is TRBV7-3, the J gene TRBJ2-4; 10 bases match TRBD1. V dropped 5 bases and J dropped 0; count of bases not matched to a gene: 7. The length of the CDR3 is 17 residues. Germline CDR1 reads SGHTA; CDR2 reads FQGTGA. The CDR3 here is CASSQGQGILAKNIQYF. The CDR3 DNA, read in part, is TGTGCCAGCAGCCAGGGACAGGGGATACTAGCCAAAAACATT.

Details on this clone: The CDR3 end falls 3 residues outside the read, so it is completed with the germline J gene. The V and J genes are TRBV19 and TRBJ1-2; tentatively, D is TRBD1 (5 bases). Per the germline V gene, CDR1 is LNHDA and CDR2 is SQIVND (reference sequence). The CDR3 has 16 amino acids. CDR3 sequence reads: CASSKPGLAGIDTYTF. CDR3 DNA, as far as it was read: TGTGCCAGTAGTAAACCGGGACTAGCGGGAATAGATACC.

For this clone: The read ends 3 residues shy of where the CDR3 ends; the end is completed using the germline J gene. This chain joins TRBV19 and TRBJ1-1, with a tentative D call TRBD1 (6 bases). The CDR3 spans 11 residues. The germline V gene encodes CDR1 LNHDA and CDR2 SQIVND (reference sequence). The chain's CDR3 is CASSITGTAFF. The covered CDR3 bases are TGTGCCAGTAGTATAACAGGGACG.

As concerns this clone: The read comes to an end 3 residues before the CDR3 does, leaving the germline J gene to fill in the end. The chain recombines TRBV5-1 with TRBJ1-2, with 10 bases fitting TRBD1. J gave up 4 bases and V 2 bases, and 8 bases lay outside the gene matches. Germline V gene sequence: CDR1 SGHRS, CDR2 YFSETQ. The CDR3 has 16 residues. The chain's CDR3 is CASSFGTGVLGYGYTF. The CDR3 DNA, read in part, is TGCGCCAGCAGCTTTGGGACAGGGGTTCTTGGCTATGGC.

On this clone itself: The DNA ends 3 residues before the CDR3 does, and the rest of the CDR3 is filled in from the germline J gene. V gene TRBV14 combines with J gene TRBJ2-7; TRBD2 matches 7 bases. The germline gives CDR1 SGHDN, CDR2 FVKESK. The CDR3 spans 14 residues. V lost 0 bases, J lost 3 bases, and 2 bases stayed unmatched. The sequenced part of the CDR3 DNA is TGTGCCAGCAGCCAAGACGTAGCGGGCTACGAG. This codes for CASSQDVAGYE. In full, the CDR3 reads CASSQDVAGYEQYF.

For this clone: One junction end disagrees with the germline gene, perhaps due to a read error. The CDR3 end lies 3 residues beyond the end of the read and is filled in from the germline J gene. The gene calls are TRBV7-9 and TRBJ2-3, with 12 bases matching TRBD2. The CDR3 has 14 residues. Germline V gene lookup returns CDR1 SEHNR and CDR2 FQNEAQ (reference sequence). CDR3: CASSLAGGRETQYF. CDR3 DNA, as far as it was read: TGTGCCAGCAGCCTAGCGGGGGGGAGAGAGACG.

Details on this clone: The read gets to within 3 residues of the CDR3 end, and the germline J gene fills in the rest. The chain carries TRBV2 and TRBJ2-3, with D perhaps matching TRBD1 (6 bases). CDR1 is SNHLY and CDR2 is FYNNEI in the germline V gene. The CDR3 loop spans 14 amino acids. The CDR3 is CASRSGLDGQPQYF. The CDR3 bases that were read are TGTGCCAGCAGATCGGGGCTTGACGGACAGCCG. The full variable domain, its missing parts supplied by reference TRBV2 and TRBJ2-3, is EPEVTQTPSHQVTQMGQEVILRCVPISNHLYFYWYRQILGQKVEFLVSFYNNEISEKSEIFDDQFSVERPDGSNFTLKIRSTKLEDSAMYFCASRSGLDGQPQYFGPGTRLTVL.